The clone carrying this T cell receptor (beta chain) was seen a handful of times. Its cognate antigen is unknown. Germline V gene sequence: CDR1 DFQATT, CDR2 SNEGSKA (reference sequence). The junction had 17 bases not matched to a gene; V was cut back by 6 bases and J by 3 bases. This CDR3 spans 17 amino acids. TCRdb reanalysed the PCR reads using MiXCR and keeps one entry per CDR3 protein. The profile shows approximately 7,800 distinct CDR3 sequences, just under 35% of them singletons. From about 19,000 to 1,100,000 sorted cells, naive CD8 libraries were generated with 10%, 30% or 50% RNA. CD8+CD4-CCR7+CD45RA+ cells were sorted as naive CD8 T cells. These data belong to a study of molecular identifiers for immune sequencing clone quantification. General study points: Spiked Jurkat TCR RNA from one cell was reportedly detectable among under 1.2 million naive cells. The share of molecules held by clones above 20 RNA copies was over 98% in effector cells and under 1% in naive cells.

The rearrangement uses TRBV20-1 and TRBJ2-5, with TRBD2 identical over 9 bases. The sequence was obtained from a human donor in good health. Some libraries in this study had Jurkat cell RNA spiked in. Sequencing was carried out using naive CD8+ T cells from blood, with Jurkat cell RNA spiked in. Subset of the sample: FACS-sorted CD8+CD4-CCR7+CD45RA+ naive T cells. The CDR3 protein is CSAASLAGDLEEETQYF. The CDR3 nucleotides read TGCAGTGCGGCATCGTTAGCGGGAGATTTAGAGGAAGAGACCCAGTACTTC.